Here is one T cell receptor beta chain with its context. Its antigen is unknown. The germline gives CDR1 MDHEN, CDR2 SYDVKM. V lost 4 bases and J lost 4; bases outside the gene matches: 8. CDR3 size: 15 residues. The data belong to a study of T cell responses to AZD1222 COVID-19 vaccine. General study points: Spike-wide vaccine-associated CD4 TCRs dominated at 160-218 and 743-854. The number of AZD1222 recipients seropositive at baseline was only five to seven.

Only in-frame clones appear in the TCRdb table, and some are missing; sequencing was by immunoSEQ multiplex PCR. The sample records around 99,000 clones, more than 70% being singletons. The chain joins TRBV28 to TRBJ1-2; 8 bases map to TRBD1. This TCR came from an adult in good health. Sequencing used peripheral blood, obtained on day 0 of AZD1222 vaccination. The DNA for the CDR3 is TGTGCCAGCAGTTGGCCAGGGGGCGTTTCCTATGGCTACACCTTC. This codes for CASSWPGGVSYGYTF.